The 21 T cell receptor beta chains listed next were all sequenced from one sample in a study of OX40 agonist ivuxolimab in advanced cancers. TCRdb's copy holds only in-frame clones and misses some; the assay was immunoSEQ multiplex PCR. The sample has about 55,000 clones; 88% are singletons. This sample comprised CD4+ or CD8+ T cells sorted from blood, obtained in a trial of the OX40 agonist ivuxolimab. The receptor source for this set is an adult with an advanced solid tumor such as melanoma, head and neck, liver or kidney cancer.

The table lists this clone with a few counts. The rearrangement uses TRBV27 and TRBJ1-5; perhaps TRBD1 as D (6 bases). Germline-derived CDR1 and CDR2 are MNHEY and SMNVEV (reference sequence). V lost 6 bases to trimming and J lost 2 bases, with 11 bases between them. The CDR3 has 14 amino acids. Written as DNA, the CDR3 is TGTGCCAGCAGAGCAAGGGGGGGCAATCAGCCCCAGCATTTT. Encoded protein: CASRARGGNQPQHF.

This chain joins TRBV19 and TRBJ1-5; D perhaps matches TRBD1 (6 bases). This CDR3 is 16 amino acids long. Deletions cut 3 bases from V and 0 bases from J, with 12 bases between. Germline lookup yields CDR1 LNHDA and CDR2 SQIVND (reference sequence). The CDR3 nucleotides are TGTGCCAGTAGTATTCTAGGGGGATTTAGCAATCAGCCCCAGCATTTT. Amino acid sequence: CASSILGGFSNQPQHF.

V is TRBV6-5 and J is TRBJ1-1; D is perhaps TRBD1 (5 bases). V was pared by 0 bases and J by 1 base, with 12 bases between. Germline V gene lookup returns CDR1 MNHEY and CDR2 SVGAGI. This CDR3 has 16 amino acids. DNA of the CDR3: TGTGCCAGCAGTTACTCGATTTGGACAAAGAACACTGAAGCTTTCTTT. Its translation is CASSYSIWTKNTEAFF.

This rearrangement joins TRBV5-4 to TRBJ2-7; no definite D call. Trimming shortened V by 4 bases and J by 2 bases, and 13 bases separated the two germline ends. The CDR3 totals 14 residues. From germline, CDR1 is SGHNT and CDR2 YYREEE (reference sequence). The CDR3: CASSPGRQAYEQYF. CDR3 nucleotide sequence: TGTGCCAGCAGCCCTGGCAGGCAGGCCTACGAGCAGTACTTC.

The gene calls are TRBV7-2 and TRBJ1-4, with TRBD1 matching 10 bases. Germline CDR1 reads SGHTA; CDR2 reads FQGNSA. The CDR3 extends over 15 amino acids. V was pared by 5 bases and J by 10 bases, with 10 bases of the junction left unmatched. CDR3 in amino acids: CASSPRDRGPTKLFF. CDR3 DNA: TGTGCCAGCAGCCCACGGGACAGGGGACCCACAAAACTGTTTTTT.

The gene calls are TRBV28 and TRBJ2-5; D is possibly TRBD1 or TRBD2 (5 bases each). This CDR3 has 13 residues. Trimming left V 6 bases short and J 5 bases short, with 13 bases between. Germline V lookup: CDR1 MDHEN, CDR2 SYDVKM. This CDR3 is CASRGTPRETQYF. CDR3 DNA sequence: TGTGCCAGCAGAGGGACCCCTAGGGAGACCCAGTACTTC.

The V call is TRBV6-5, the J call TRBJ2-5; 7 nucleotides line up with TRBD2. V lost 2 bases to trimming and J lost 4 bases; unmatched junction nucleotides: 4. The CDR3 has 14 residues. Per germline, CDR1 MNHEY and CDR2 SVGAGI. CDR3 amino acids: CASSYGRAGETQYF. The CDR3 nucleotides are TGTGCCAGCAGTTACGGGAGGGCCGGAGAGACCCAGTACTTC.

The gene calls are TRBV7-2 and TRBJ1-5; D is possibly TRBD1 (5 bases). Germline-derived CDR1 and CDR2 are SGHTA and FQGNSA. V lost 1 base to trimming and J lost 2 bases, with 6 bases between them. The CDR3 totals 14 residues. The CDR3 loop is CASSLGRGNQPQHF. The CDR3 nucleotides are TGTGCCAGCAGCTTAGGCAGGGGCAATCAGCCCCAGCATTTT.

CDR3 region: CATSTHGGLARPTEAFF. The CDR3 DNA reads as TGTGCCACCAGCACCCATGGGGGACTTGCACGCCCCACTGAAGCTTTCTTT. V is TRBV15 and J is TRBJ1-1, with D perhaps TRBD1 (5 bases). Trimming removed 4 bases from V and 4 bases from J, with 22 bases in between. This CDR3 comprises 17 residues. In germline, CDR1 is LNHNV, CDR2 YYDKDF (reference sequence).

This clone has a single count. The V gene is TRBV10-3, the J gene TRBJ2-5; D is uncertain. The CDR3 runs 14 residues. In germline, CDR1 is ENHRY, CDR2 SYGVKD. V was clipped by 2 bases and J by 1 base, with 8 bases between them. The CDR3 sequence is CAISEGRVQETQYF. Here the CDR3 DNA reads TGTGCCATCAGTGAGGGACGGGTCCAAGAGACCCAGTACTTC.

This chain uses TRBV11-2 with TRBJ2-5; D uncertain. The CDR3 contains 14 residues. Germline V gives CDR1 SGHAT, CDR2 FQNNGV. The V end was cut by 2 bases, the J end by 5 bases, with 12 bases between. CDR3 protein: CASSLSAGRETQYF. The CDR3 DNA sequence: TGTGCCAGCAGCTTAAGTGCCGGGCGGGAGACCCAGTACTTC.

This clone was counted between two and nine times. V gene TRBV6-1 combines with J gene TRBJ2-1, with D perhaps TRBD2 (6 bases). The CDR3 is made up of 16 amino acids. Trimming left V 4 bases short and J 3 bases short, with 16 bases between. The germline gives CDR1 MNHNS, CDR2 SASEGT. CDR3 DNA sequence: TGTGCCAGCAGTGGGAAAGCGGGTGCCCTCTACAATGAGCAGTTCTTC. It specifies CASSGKAGALYNEQFF.

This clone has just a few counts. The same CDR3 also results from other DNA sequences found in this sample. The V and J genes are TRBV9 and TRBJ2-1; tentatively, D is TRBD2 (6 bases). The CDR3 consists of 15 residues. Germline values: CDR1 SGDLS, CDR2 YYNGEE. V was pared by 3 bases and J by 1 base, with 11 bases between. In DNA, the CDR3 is TGTGCCAGCAGCGCCGGGACTCAGTCCTACAATGAGCAGTTCTTC. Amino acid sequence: CASSAGTQSYNEQFF.

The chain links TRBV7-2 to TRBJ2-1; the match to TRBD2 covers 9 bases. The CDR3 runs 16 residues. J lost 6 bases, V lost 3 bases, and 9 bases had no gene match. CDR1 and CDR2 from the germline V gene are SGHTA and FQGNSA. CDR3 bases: TGTGCCAGCAGCTTTGCGGGAGGGCCCTTTGTCAATGAGCAGTTCTTC. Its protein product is CASSFAGGPFVNEQFF.

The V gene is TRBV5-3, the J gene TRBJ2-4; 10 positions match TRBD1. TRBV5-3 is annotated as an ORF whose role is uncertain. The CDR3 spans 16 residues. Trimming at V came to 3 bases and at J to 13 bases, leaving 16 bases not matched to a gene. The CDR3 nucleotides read TGTGCCAGAAGCTCATTTACCGGGACAGGGGAGGTTCTCCAGTACTTC. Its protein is CARSSFTGTGEVLQYF.

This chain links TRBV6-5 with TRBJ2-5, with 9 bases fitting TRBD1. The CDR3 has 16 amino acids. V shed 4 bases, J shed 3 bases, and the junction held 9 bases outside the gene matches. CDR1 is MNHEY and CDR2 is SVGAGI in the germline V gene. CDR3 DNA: TGTGCCAGCAGTTCCTCGATGGGACAGGGAAAAGAGACCCAGTACTTC. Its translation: CASSSSMGQGKETQYF.

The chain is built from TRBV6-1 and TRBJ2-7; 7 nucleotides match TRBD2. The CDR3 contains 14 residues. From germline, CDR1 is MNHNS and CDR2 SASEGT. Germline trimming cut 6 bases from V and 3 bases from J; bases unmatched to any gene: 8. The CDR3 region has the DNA TGTGCCAGCAGCCCTTTGGGGGGGGACTACGAGCAGTACTTC. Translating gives CASSPLGGDYEQYF.

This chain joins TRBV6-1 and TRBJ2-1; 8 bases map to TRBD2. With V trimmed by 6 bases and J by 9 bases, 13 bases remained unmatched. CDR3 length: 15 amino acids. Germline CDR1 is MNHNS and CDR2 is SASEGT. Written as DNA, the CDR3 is TGTGCCAGCAGCGGCGGTGGTAGCGGGATGGGTGAGCAGTTCTTC. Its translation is CASSGGGSGMGEQFF.

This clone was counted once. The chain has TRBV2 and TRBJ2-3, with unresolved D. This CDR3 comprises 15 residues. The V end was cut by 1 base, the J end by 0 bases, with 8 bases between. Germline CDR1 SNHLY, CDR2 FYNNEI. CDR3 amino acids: CASSEGSYSTDTQYF. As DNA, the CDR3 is TGTGCCAGCAGTGAAGGGTCCTATAGCACAGATACGCAGTATTTT.

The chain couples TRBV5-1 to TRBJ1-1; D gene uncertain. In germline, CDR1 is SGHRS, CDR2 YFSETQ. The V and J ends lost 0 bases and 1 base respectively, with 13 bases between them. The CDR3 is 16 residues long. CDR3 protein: CASSLEFRRANTEAFF. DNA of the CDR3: TGCGCCAGCAGCTTGGAGTTTCGTCGAGCGAACACTGAAGCTTTCTTT. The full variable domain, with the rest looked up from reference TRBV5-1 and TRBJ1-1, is KAGVTQTPRYLIKTRGQQVTLSCSPISGHRSVSWYQQTPGQGLQFLFEYFSETQRNKGNFPGRFSGRQFSNSRSEMNVSTLELGDSALYLCASSLEFRRANTEAFFGQGTRLTVV.

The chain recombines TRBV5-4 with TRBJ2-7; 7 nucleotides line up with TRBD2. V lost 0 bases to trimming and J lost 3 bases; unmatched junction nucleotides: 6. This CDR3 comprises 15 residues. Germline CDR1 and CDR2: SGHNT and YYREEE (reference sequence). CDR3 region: CASSLERDPVYEQYF. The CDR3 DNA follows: TGTGCCAGCAGCTTGGAGCGGGACCCAGTCTACGAGCAGTACTTC.